What follows is one TCR beta chain and its context. Its antigen is still unknown. This sample is drawn from a study of OX40 agonist ivuxolimab in advanced cancers. Study as a whole: Patients' therapy was ivuxolimab, an antibody that acts as an agonist of OX40 (CD134). Ivuxolimab was delivered to patients intravenously every 2 weeks at doses spanning 0.01 to 10 mg/kg. Findings and caveats of the study: The average count of expanded clones was higher among CD8+ T cells than among CD4+. Compared with others, partial responders at 0.1-3.0 mg/kg displayed clonal expansion among the lowest.

Losses at the gene ends were 3 bases for V and 7 bases for J; bases not matched to a gene: 11. This CDR3 is built from 14 residues. The germline V gene encodes CDR1 GTSNPN and CDR2 SVGIG (reference sequence). Data came from immunoSEQ multiplex PCR; TCRdb stores just in-frame clones and leaves some out. The sample records just under 100,000 clones, 94% being singletons. The source of this sequence is an adult with an advanced solid tumor such as melanoma, head and neck, liver or kidney cancer. The chain combines TRBV30 with TRBJ1-2; 7 bases agree with TRBD1. Sequencing was performed on CD4+ or CD8+ T cells sorted from blood, taken in a trial of the OX40 agonist ivuxolimab. This CDR3 is CAWRALDRAGGYTF. CDR3 nucleotides: TGTGCCTGGAGGGCGCTCGACAGGGCCGGTGGCTACACCTTC.